These 5 T cell receptor beta chains were all obtained from the same sample, sequenced in a study of T-cell memory formation after mild COVID-19. In TCRdb, the 5' RACE reads were re-called with MiXCR into one record per CDR3 protein. Of fewer than 150,000 distinct CDR3 sequences in the sample, approximately 5.9% were seen once. Sequencing was done on a sample of PBMCs or a T cell subset sorted from them (not recorded which). The receptors originated from an adult woman who had mild COVID-19 (a few samples of this study predate the infection). Cell type and time point are not known.

This clonotype was recorded many times. The rearrangement joins TRBV7-8 to TRBJ2-2, with D maybe TRBD2 (6 bases). The length of the CDR3 is 14 residues. V was clipped by 0 bases and J by 5 bases, with 7 bases between them. CDR1 is SGHVS, CDR2 FQNEAQ, per germline. This CDR3 reads CASSLAEGTGELFF. The CDR3 DNA follows: TGTGCCAGCAGCTTAGCGGAGGGAACCGGGGAGCTGTTTTTT. Supplemented by reference TRBV7-8 and TRBJ2-2, the full variable domain reads GAGVSQSPRYKVAKRGQDVALRCDPISGHVSLFWYQQALGQGPEFLTYFQNEAQLDKSGLPSDRFFAERPEGSVSTLKIQRTQQEDSAVYLCASSLAEGTGELFFGEGSRLTVL.

V usage is TRBV7-6 and J usage is TRBJ1-2, with D perhaps matching TRBD1 (6 bases). The CDR3 loop spans 16 amino acids. Germline lookup yields CDR1 SGHVS and CDR2 FNYEAQ. V lost 2 bases and J 5 bases, leaving 18 bases between the germline ends. CDR3 sequence reads: CASSLIGGQLGYGYTF. DNA of the CDR3: TGTGCCAGCAGCTTAATCGGGGGGCAACTTGGGTATGGCTACACCTTC.

The chain recombines TRBV20-1 with TRBJ1-2; the D gene is possibly TRBD1 (6 bases). The CDR3 sequence is 12 residues long. V was pared by 4 bases and J by 6 bases, with 12 bases between. The germline V gene has CDR1 DFQATT and CDR2 SNEGSKA (reference sequence). For the CDR3, the DNA is TGCAGTGCTACAACAGGGATTGATGGCTACACCTTC. It codes for CSATTGIDGYTF.

The chain combines TRBV12-3 or TRBV12-4 with TRBJ2-3, with D uncertain. CDR3 length: 10 residues. Deletions cut 6 bases from V and 5 bases from J, with 3 bases between. The DNA for the CDR3 is TGTGCCAGCAGGCTAGATACGCAGTATTTT. It yields the protein CASRLDTQYF.

The chain links TRBV28 to TRBJ1-1; D is possibly TRBD1 (5 bases). Germline assignment: CDR1 MDHEN and CDR2 SYDVKM. V was clipped by 1 base and J by 10 bases, with 13 bases between them. The CDR3 length is 13 residues. The CDR3 region has the DNA TGTGCCAGCAGTTTATCGGGGGTTGGTGGAGCTTTCTTT. Protein product: CASSLSGVGGAFF.